This TCR beta chain appears in the sequencing data of a study of cytomegalovirus exposure and HLA in healthy donors (dated by TCRdb to about 2017). Background for the entire study: According to a later analysis, the roughly 120 validation repertoires were produced on the same platform as the approximately 600 repertoires of the first cohort. The aim of the study was to test whether cataloging public T cell receptors could identify signatures of past pathogen exposure. Along with the roughly 700-subject first cohort, a separate validation cohort of over a hundred different subjects was used. To predict cytomegalovirus infection status, the study brought together high-throughput TCR immunosequencing, statistical association of individual TCRs with disease status, and machine learning.

The germline V gene supplies CDR1 SGHTA and CDR2 FQGNSA. Including the terminal cysteine and phenylalanine, the CDR3 comprises 14 residues. Left in the record is the CDR3 DNA by itself, 42 bases read in frame from the first base. As for this clone: The clone's antigen remains unknown. The germline gene is not matched at one end of the junction; a read error may be the cause.

The protocol used for the library was the immunoSEQ multiplex PCR assay. Per the authors' processing: To diagnose cytomegalovirus status from the catalog of TCR beta chain sequences, a statistical classification framework was built. TCRdb retrieved this table from immuneACCESS and kept in-frame rearrangements only. Not all clones are present; in checked studies, unresolved V genes account for under half, and no reason is known for the remainder. The V and J calls and clone size are taken from that table; D and trimming were inferred from the DNA. For this sample there are 190,000 or so clones; roughly 84% appear just once. The top ten clonotypes cover around 2.8% of the sample. What the study reported, not specific to this receptor: In the study, roughly 160 TCR beta chains were listed as associated with cytomegalovirus. Most TCR sequences were observed very rarely across donors, whereas some public TCRs were present in many individuals. In vitro tests confirmed that three of the cytomegalovirus-associated TCR beta chains recognize cytomegalovirus antigens. The authors suggested that the approach could potentially be extended to other disease states and immunological phenotypes. All 120 or so repertoires were used to score co-occurrence in the validation cohort in a later analysis, because that analysis had no HLA typing for the cohort. The classifier was reported to diagnose cytomegalovirus status with high specificity and sensitivity in both the original and validation cohorts. Subsequent analysis determined that TCRs grouped into clusters in the first cohort also showed a tendency toward co-occurrence across the 120 or so validation repertoires, and 94% of cluster scores exceeded 0.

The donors belonged to the validation cohort of about 110 subjects, which was separate from the roughly 670-subject first cohort. Recombination linked TRBV7-2 to TRBJ2-5; 8 of the junction bases match TRBD1. The receptor comes from a young woman in good health and CMV-seropositive. The specimen sequenced was PBMCs. The DNA sequence reads TGTGCCAGCAGCCCGACCAAAACAAGCCGGGACAGGAACTTC. Its coded protein is CASSPTKTSRDRNF.